The 32 T cell receptor beta chains listed next were all sequenced from one sample in a study of cytomegalovirus exposure and HLA in healthy donors. Use of 60 Vbeta and 13 Jbeta primers characterized the PCR. TCRdb's copy holds only in-frame clones and misses some; the assay was immunoSEQ multiplex PCR. The sample holds around 160,000 clones, roughly 76% seen once. Specimen: PBMCs. The receptors come from a human donor in good health.

The V call is TRBV2, the J call TRBJ2-7, with 8 bases fitting TRBD2. Germline trimming cut 7 bases from V and 0 bases from J; bases unmatched to any gene: 2. The CDR3 extends over 13 amino acids. Germline CDR1 SNHLY, CDR2 FYNNEI. In DNA form, the CDR3 reads TGTGCCAGCACGGGGGGGAGCTCCTACGAGCAGTACTTC. Amino acids: CASTGGSSYEQYF.

This clone is a singleton in its sample. This chain connects TRBV6-5 to TRBJ2-7; the D gene is possibly TRBD1 (6 bases). Trimming cost V 0 bases and J 4 bases, with 13 bases left between them. Germline CDR1 is MNHEY and CDR2 is SVGAGI. This CDR3 is built from 15 residues. CDR3 loop: CASSYSPRGKYEQYF. CDR3 in DNA: TGTGCCAGCAGTTACTCTCCCAGGGGAAAGTACGAGCAGTACTTC.

This chain joins TRBV5-1 and TRBJ2-1, with 8 bases aligning to TRBD1. Germline-derived CDR1 and CDR2 are SGHRS and YFSETQ. V lost 2 bases and J lost 1; bases outside the gene matches: 17. This CDR3 is 20 amino acids long. The CDR3 DNA follows: TGCGCCAGCAGCTTCTATACCGGGACAGGTCGGACGGCTTCCTACAATGAGCAGTTCTTC. Translation: CASSFYTGTGRTASYNEQFF.

V gene TRBV10-3 combines with J gene TRBJ2-7, with D unclear. The CDR3 consists of 12 residues. The V gene's germline CDR1 is ENHRY and CDR2 SYGVKD. Trimming took off 2 bases at V and 12 bases at J, with 14 bases between the two ends. CDR3 DNA: TGTGCCATCAGTGAGGTGGGCCCCCCCAGGTACTTC. Its protein is CAISEVGPPRYF.

V gene TRBV4-1 combines with J gene TRBJ1-1, with a tentative D call TRBD1 (6 bases). Germline CDR1 and CDR2: MGHRA and YSYEKL. This CDR3 spans 14 amino acids. Trimming left V 6 bases short and J 1 base short, with 12 bases between. The CDR3 sequence is CASSQGHPNTEAFF. In DNA form, the CDR3 reads TGCGCCAGCAGTCAGGGACACCCGAACACTGAAGCTTTCTTT.

This chain connects TRBV5-1 to TRBJ2-7; 8 bases agree with TRBD1. CDR3 length: 14 amino acids. CDR1 is SGHRS and CDR2 is YFSETQ in the germline V gene. The V segment lost 1 base and the J segment 6 bases; nucleotides outside the gene matches: 6. The CDR3 is CASSLSQGAGEQYF. CDR3 nucleotides: TGCGCCAGCAGCTTGAGCCAGGGGGCGGGCGAGCAGTACTTC.

This chain links TRBV4-2 with TRBJ1-2, with 7 bases aligning to TRBD1. Losses at the gene ends were 7 bases for V and 6 bases for J; bases not matched to a gene: 8. Germline CDR1 reads LGHNA; CDR2 reads YNFKEQ. This CDR3 comprises 13 residues. The CDR3 coding sequence is TGTGCCAGCAACCGAGGGGGCATGAATGGCTACACCTTC. The encoded protein is CASNRGGMNGYTF.

Comment on this clone: Other nucleotide sequences from this sample produce the same CDR3. The V and J genes are TRBV7-9 and TRBJ1-1; the D is unclear. The germline V gene has CDR1 SEHNR and CDR2 FQNEAQ (reference sequence). V was trimmed by 1 base and J by 0 bases, leaving 6 bases between them. The CDR3 extends over 14 amino acids. The CDR3, as DNA: TGTGCCAGCAGCTTAGGAGGGCTGAACACTGAAGCTTTCTTT. It specifies CASSLGGLNTEAFF.

This clone appeared a few times. The rearrangement uses TRBV5-1 and TRBJ2-1; 10 nucleotides match TRBD2. This CDR3 has 18 amino acids. V gave up 0 bases and J gave up 2 bases; unmatched junction bases: 8. The V gene's germline CDR1 is SGHRS and CDR2 YFSETQ. As DNA, the CDR3 is TGCGCCAGCAGCTTGGGGCTAGCGGGGGTTTTACCCTACAATGAGCAGTTCTTC. As protein: CASSLGLAGVLPYNEQFF.

V and J are TRBV6-1 and TRBJ1-2; a weak D match, TRBD1 (5 bases). Per germline, CDR1 MNHNS and CDR2 SASEGT. The CDR3 runs to 14 residues. Trimming left V 1 base short and J 8 bases short, with 14 bases between. The CDR3 DNA is TGTGCCAGCAGTGAAGACGGCAGGGATCGCGGCTACACCTTC. The encoded protein is CASSEDGRDRGYTF.

V usage is TRBV19 and J usage is TRBJ2-3, with 7 bases matching TRBD1. This CDR3 is 15 amino acids long. Germline V lookup: CDR1 LNHDA, CDR2 SQIVND (reference sequence). Trimming removed 5 bases from V and 1 base from J; junction bases left unmatched: 6. The DNA of the CDR3 is TGTGCCAGTAGTCGAGGGGGCGTTGGCACAGATACGCAGTATTTT. It specifies CASSRGGVGTDTQYF.

This sequence joins TRBV2 and TRBJ1-3; D uncertain. The CDR3 covers 12 residues. CDR1 is SNHLY and CDR2 is FYNNEI in the germline V gene. The V and J ends lost 4 bases and 2 bases respectively, with 3 bases between them. The CDR3 loop is CASSGTGNTIYF. The CDR3, as DNA: TGTGCCAGCAGTGGTACTGGAAACACCATATATTTT.

The chain carries TRBV19 and TRBJ2-2, with D maybe TRBD2 (5 bases). V was cut by 5 bases and J by 1 base, with 14 bases left in between. There are 16 residues in the CDR3. Germline V gene data show CDR1 as LNHDA and CDR2 as SQIVND (reference sequence). This CDR3 is CASSVSYGMNTGELFF. CDR3 coding DNA: TGTGCCAGTAGTGTTTCTTACGGGATGAACACCGGGGAGCTGTTTTTT. The entire variable domain, with the rest obtained from reference TRBV19 and TRBJ2-2, is as follows: DGGITQSPKYLFRKEGQNVTLSCEQNLNHDAMYWYRQDPGQGLRLIYYSQIVNDFQKGDIAEGYSVSREKKESFPLTVTSAQKNPTAFYLCASSVSYGMNTGELFFGEGSRLTVL.

The chain uses TRBV4-2 and TRBJ2-5, with TRBD2 identical over 8 bases. From germline, CDR1 is LGHNA and CDR2 YNFKEQ. The CDR3 has 18 residues. J gave up 4 bases and V 1 base, and 14 bases lay outside the gene matches. The CDR3 loop reads CASSQGDGGAGRGETQYF. As DNA, the CDR3 is TGTGCCAGCAGCCAAGGAGACGGGGGGGCCGGGAGGGGAGAGACCCAGTACTTC.

The chain recombines TRBV23-1 with TRBJ2-2; 8 positions agree with TRBD2. TRBV23-1 has ORF status, its function being uncertain. This CDR3 region has 19 residues. Losses at the gene ends were 3 bases for V and 0 bases for J; bases not matched to a gene: 12. Here the CDR3 DNA reads TGCGCCAGCAGTCAGCACCAGCGGGGGCCCCTGCCGAACACCGGGGAGCTGTTTTTT. It translates to CASSQHQRGPLPNTGELFF.

This chain uses TRBV7-8 with TRBJ2-7, with D perhaps matching TRBD1 (6 bases). This CDR3 comprises 14 residues. Germline values: CDR1 SGHVS, CDR2 FQNEAQ. V was cut by 1 base and J by 1 base, with 8 bases left in between. CDR3 protein: CASSLVTGSYEQYF. As DNA, the CDR3 is TGTGCCAGCAGCTTAGTTACAGGGTCCTACGAGCAGTACTTC.

The gene calls are TRBV4-1 and TRBJ2-1; perhaps TRBD2 as D (5 bases). The CDR3 runs to 15 residues. The germline V and J ends were trimmed by 1 base and 4 bases, with 11 bases remaining between them. Germline assignment: CDR1 MGHRA and CDR2 YSYEKL. The CDR3 DNA reads as TGCGCCAGCAGCCAAGTCGCTGAGGGATACAATGAGCAGTTCTTC. It encodes CASSQVAEGYNEQFF.

The CDR3 DNA reads as TGTGCCACCAGCCGGGGGACAGGGAGGGCCACCGGGGAGCTGTTTTTT. As protein: CATSRGTGRATGELFF. The rearrangement links TRBV15 to TRBJ2-2, with 9 bases lining up with TRBD1. Germline CDR1 is LNHNV and CDR2 is YYDKDF (reference sequence). Trimming removed 5 bases from V and 4 bases from J; junction bases left unmatched: 8. The CDR3 length is 16 residues.

V gene TRBV10-3 combines with J gene TRBJ2-3; 13 bases align to TRBD2. CDR1 ENHRY and CDR2 SYGVKD come from the germline V gene. CDR3 length: 15 residues. V shed 8 bases, J shed 5 bases, and the junction held 7 bases outside the gene matches. The CDR3 nucleotides read TGTGCCATCGGCACTAGCGGGGGGGCGAGAGATACGCAGTATTTT. This codes for CAIGTSGGARDTQYF.

The V gene is TRBV19, the J gene TRBJ2-7; no clear D. V was shortened by 7 bases and J by 9 bases, with 16 bases between the two germline ends. Germline assignment: CDR1 LNHDA and CDR2 SQIVND (reference sequence). The length of the CDR3 is 12 residues. This chain's CDR3 is CASMGSTERQYF. In DNA form, the CDR3 reads TGTGCCAGTATGGGCTCCACCGAACGGCAGTACTTC.

The V gene is TRBV2, the J gene TRBJ2-7, with D maybe TRBD2 (6 bases). CDR1 SNHLY and CDR2 FYNNEI come from the germline V gene. The CDR3 length is 15 residues. The V and J ends lost 4 bases and 2 bases respectively, with 15 bases between them. The CDR3 DNA sequence: TGTGCCAGCAGTGTCGAGGCTAGCGAAACCTACGAGCAGTACTTC. Amino acid sequence: CASSVEASETYEQYF.

This chain uses TRBV5-1 with TRBJ1-4; 7 bases are shared with TRBD1. Germline CDR1 reads SGHRS; CDR2 reads YFSETQ. The CDR3 runs to 16 residues. Trimming at V came to 2 bases and at J to 3 bases, leaving 7 bases not matched to a gene. This chain's CDR3 is CASSLSPGGANEKLFF. For the CDR3, the DNA is TGCGCCAGCAGCTTATCCCCAGGGGGAGCTAATGAAAAACTGTTTTTT.

To note about this clone: A read error may produce the germline difference seen at one junction end. Here the CDR3 reads CAGSARTGSFEKLFF. CDR3 in DNA: TGTGCCGGTAGTGCCCGGACAGGGTCATTTGAAAAACTGTTTTTT. The chain links TRBV19 to TRBJ1-4, with 8 bases identical to TRBD1. There are 15 residues in the CDR3. Per the germline V gene, CDR1 is LNHDA and CDR2 is SQIVND (reference sequence).

The chain has TRBV19 and TRBJ2-1; TRBD2 agrees at 9 bases. The J segment lost 9 bases and the V segment lost 4 bases, leaving 7 bases of the junction unmatched. Germline CDR1 is LNHDA and CDR2 is SQIVND (reference sequence). CDR3 length equals 14 residues. CDR3 bases: TGTGCCAGTAGTAAGGCGGGGGGGCCGGGTGAGCAGTTCTTC. Its translation is CASSKAGGPGEQFF.

This clone is a singleton in its sample. The chain has TRBV2 and TRBJ2-7; 11 bases are shared with TRBD1. The CDR3 consists of 16 residues. V lost 6 bases to trimming and J lost 6 bases; unmatched junction nucleotides: 13. In germline, CDR1 is SNHLY, CDR2 FYNNEI. The CDR3 nucleotides are TGTGCCAGCAGCCTAGGGATCGGACAGGGGGCCCCCGAGCAGTACTTC. Translated: CASSLGIGQGAPEQYF.

The table lists this clone with a few counts. The chain links TRBV10-3 to TRBJ1-2; 8 nucleotides match TRBD1. CDR1 is ENHRY, CDR2 SYGVKD, per germline. This CDR3 spans 13 amino acids. V dropped 5 bases and J dropped 8; count of bases not matched to a gene: 7. CDR3 nucleotides: TGTGCCATCAGTATCGACAGGGGAAACGGCTACACCTTC. This codes for CAISIDRGNGYTF.

The chain carries TRBV6-1 and TRBJ2-1, with 8 nucleotides matching TRBD2. V was clipped by 4 bases and J by 2 bases; unmatched bases: 7. The CDR3 extends over 16 amino acids. Germline V gene lookup returns CDR1 MNHNS and CDR2 SASEGT. The CDR3 bases are TGTGCCAGCAGTGTTTATAGCGGGGCCGCCTACAATGAGCAGTTCTTC. This gives the protein CASSVYSGAAYNEQFF.

V is TRBV9 and J is TRBJ2-3; weak D call: TRBD2 (5 bases). The V end was cut by 2 bases, the J end by 5 bases, with 12 bases between. Germline CDR1 and CDR2: SGDLS and YYNGEE. The CDR3 consists of 14 residues. The CDR3 here is CASSVSGMGDTQYF. In DNA form, the CDR3 reads TGTGCCAGCAGCGTGTCGGGGATGGGAGATACGCAGTATTTT.

J is TRBJ2-1 and V is TRBV2, with TRBD2 as a possible D gene (6 bases). Trimming removed 2 bases at V and 5 bases at J, with 13 bases between. Germline CDR1 reads SNHLY; CDR2 reads FYNNEI. This CDR3 is built from 15 residues. The CDR3 reads CASSESGWQNNEQFF. CDR3 coding DNA: TGTGCCAGCAGTGAAAGCGGGTGGCAGAACAATGAGCAGTTCTTC.

The rearrangement uses TRBV6-5 and TRBJ1-5, with D unresolved. The CDR3 loop spans 13 amino acids. V lost 6 bases and J 5 bases, leaving 11 bases between the germline ends. CDR1 is MNHEY and CDR2 is SVGAGI in the germline V gene. CDR3 residues: CASSPQRDQPQHF. The CDR3 DNA follows: TGTGCCAGCAGCCCCCAACGAGATCAGCCCCAGCATTTT.

This clone appeared a few times. The V and J genes are TRBV4-1 and TRBJ1-2; 7 bases agree with TRBD1. J lost 0 bases, V lost 0 bases, and 4 bases had no gene match. Germline lookup yields CDR1 MGHRA and CDR2 YSYEKL. The CDR3 has 16 amino acids. The CDR3 sequence: CASSQDTGQTNYGYTF. CDR3 nucleotides: TGCGCCAGCAGCCAAGATACGGGACAGACTAACTATGGCTACACCTTC.

The genes are TRBV2 and TRBJ2-2; 8 bases match TRBD2. The V gene's germline CDR1 is SNHLY and CDR2 FYNNEI. CDR3 size: 14 residues. The V gene end was trimmed by 2 bases and the J gene end by 4 bases; junction bases not matched to a gene: 0. The chain's CDR3 is CASSESGGTGELFF. The CDR3 DNA follows: TGTGCCAGCAGTGAAAGCGGGGGCACCGGGGAGCTGTTTTTT. The complete variable domain, with remaining parts taken from reference TRBV2 and TRBJ2-2, reads EPEVTQTPSHQVTQMGQEVILRCVPISNHLYFYWYRQILGQKVEFLVSFYNNEISEKSEIFDDQFSVERPDGSNFTLKIRSTKLEDSAMYFCASSESGGTGELFFGEGSRLTVL.